Following are 23 T cell receptor beta chains from one sample sequenced in a study of identical twins. TCRdb re-called the 5' RACE reads through MiXCR, storing one row per CDR3 protein. Of about 190,000 distinct CDR3 sequences detected, around a sixth appear once; the ten largest clones hold 40%. The data were also submitted as part of a second study, on T cells expressing NK-cell markers.

Material: CD8+ T cells sorted from blood. The receptors derive from a woman younger than 30 in good health.

Only a few counts were recorded for this clonotype. The rearrangement joins TRBV7-9 to TRBJ2-7; D is ambiguous. Trimming left V 3 bases short and J 3 bases short, with 6 bases between. Germline V gene data show CDR1 as SEHNR and CDR2 as FQNEAQ (reference sequence). CDR3 size: 12 residues. CDR3 sequence (DNA): TGTGCCAGCAGCTTTGGGCGCTACGAGCAGTACTTC. This gives the protein CASSFGRYEQYF.

In its sample, this clonotype was seen a few times. The rearrangement links TRBV9 to TRBJ1-1, with D possibly TRBD1 on 5 matching bases. This CDR3 has 15 residues. Germline V gene lookup returns CDR1 SGDLS and CDR2 YYNGEE. Between the trimmed V and J ends, which lost 0 bases and 8 bases, there was a span of 17 bases. CDR3 nucleotide sequence: TGTGCCAGCAGCGTAGATTCGGGGCAGGGAAGCGAAGCTTTCTTT. Its translation: CASSVDSGQGSEAFF.

This clonotype was detected a few times. J is TRBJ2-2 and V is TRBV27; D not resolved. This CDR3 comprises 15 residues. From germline, CDR1 is MNHEY and CDR2 SMNVEV (reference sequence). Trimming left V 3 bases short and J 0 bases short, with 8 bases between. The DNA for the CDR3 is TGTGCCAGCAGTTTCCGGATATCGAACACCGGGGAGCTGTTTTTT. It yields the protein CASSFRISNTGELFF.

This clonotype was recorded a few times. The CDR3 DNA sequence: TGTGCCAGCAGCTTTTGGGGGGGAACCTACAATGAGCAGTTCTTC. This translates into CASSFWGGTYNEQFF. The chain links TRBV13 to TRBJ2-1; 7 nucleotides agree with TRBD2. After removal of 3 bases from V and 2 bases from J, the junction contained 4 bases not matched to a gene. Germline V gene sequence: CDR1 PRHDT, CDR2 FYEKMQ (reference sequence). The CDR3 extends over 15 amino acids.

This clonotype was detected ten times or more. This chain joins TRBV12-3 or TRBV12-4 and TRBJ2-3; tentatively, D is TRBD2 (5 bases). V was cut by 2 bases and J by 4 bases, with 10 bases left in between. The CDR3 covers 14 residues. The CDR3 coding sequence is TGTGCCAGCAGTTTACGGGGTCGAGCAGATACGCAGTATTTT. Its translation is CASSLRGRADTQYF.

This clonotype was picked up a small number of times. The chain employs TRBV9 and TRBJ1-6; unclear D gene. This CDR3 comprises 9 residues. Germline CDR1 and CDR2: SGDLS and YYNGEE. The V end was cut by 7 bases, the J end by 9 bases, with 2 bases between. The CDR3 here is CASGSPLHF. CDR3 DNA sequence: TGTGCCAGCGGTTCACCCCTCCACTTT.

This clonotype was seen a few times. The chain uses TRBV11-2 and TRBJ1-1; unclear D gene. This CDR3 is built from 14 residues. Deletions cut 7 bases from V and 2 bases from J, with 14 bases between. Looked up from germline, CDR1 is SGHAT and CDR2 is FQNNGV. The CDR3 DNA is TGTGCCAGCACCGTAAGGGCCACAAACACTGAAGCTTTCTTT. Translating gives CASTVRATNTEAFF.

The chain links TRBV12-3 or TRBV12-4 to TRBJ2-3; 14 positions match TRBD2. Trimming cost V 3 bases and J 7 bases; bases outside gene matches: 3. The CDR3 totals 15 residues. The CDR3 spells CASSFGTSGRNTQYF. In nucleotides, the CDR3 is TGTGCCAGCAGTTTCGGGACTAGCGGGAGAAATACGCAGTATTTT.

This clonotype was seen a few times. The gene calls are TRBV20-1 and TRBJ2-7; TRBD1 is a possible D gene (6 bases). Per the germline V gene, CDR1 is DFQATT and CDR2 is SNEGSKA (reference sequence). The CDR3 runs 14 residues. Trimming removed 2 bases at V and 3 bases at J, with 14 bases between. DNA for the CDR3: TGCAGTGCTAGACCCCTACAGGGATACTACGAGCAGTACTTC. Translation: CSARPLQGYYEQYF.

This clonotype was detected only a few times. The CDR3 reads CSARTDSNQPQHF. The CDR3 DNA reads TGCAGTGCTAGGACAGATAGCAATCAGCCCCAGCATTTT. The chain has TRBV20-1 and TRBJ1-5, with D possibly being TRBD1 (5 bases). Between the trimmed V and J ends, which lost 3 bases and 0 bases, there was a span of 6 bases. This CDR3 spans 13 amino acids. Per the germline V gene, CDR1 is DFQATT and CDR2 is SNEGSKA (reference sequence).

This clonotype was seen a few times. This sequence joins TRBV14 and TRBJ1-2; D not certain. Between the trimmed V and J ends, which lost 0 bases and 8 bases, there was a span of 19 bases. Germline CDR1 and CDR2: SGHDN and FVKESK. The CDR3 contains 16 residues. As DNA, the CDR3 is TGTGCCAGCAGCCAAGATCCCCTCGCGGGGAGAGGAGGCTACACCTTC. Its translation: CASSQDPLAGRGGYTF.

This clonotype was seen more than once but under ten times. The CDR3 loop is CASSFRGLRKITDTQYF. For the CDR3, the DNA is TGTGCCAGCAGCTTTAGGGGACTAAGAAAGATCACAGATACGCAGTATTTT. This chain uses TRBV7-8 with TRBJ2-3, with 7 nucleotides matching TRBD2. The CDR3 length is 17 residues. Germline V gene lookup returns CDR1 SGHVS and CDR2 FQNEAQ. J gave up 2 bases and V 3 bases, and 11 bases lay outside the gene matches.

Only a few counts were recorded for this clonotype. J is TRBJ2-7 and V is TRBV25-1; D gene ambiguous. The length of the CDR3 is 13 residues. Per germline, CDR1 MGHDK and CDR2 SYGVNS. The V end was cut by 0 bases, the J end by 6 bases, with 9 bases between. CDR3 region: CASSEYQGFEQYF. DNA of the CDR3: TGTGCCAGCAGTGAATATCAAGGTTTCGAGCAGTACTTC.

The chain recombines TRBV29-1 with TRBJ2-1; D gene uncertain. The V and J ends lost 4 bases and 6 bases respectively, with 13 bases between them. The CDR3 loop spans 13 amino acids. Germline loops: CDR1 SQVTM, CDR2 ANQGSEA. CDR3 DNA sequence: TGCAGCGTTGTGGAACTCGGTGGCAATGAGCAGTTCTTC. This translates into CSVVELGGNEQFF.

This clonotype was counted a single time. The CDR3 DNA is TGTGCCAGCAGCCTTGACAGGGCCGAGCAGTACTTC. This codes for CASSLDRAEQYF. V gene TRBV11-3 combines with J gene TRBJ2-7, with 7 bases that match TRBD1. Per the germline V gene, CDR1 is SGHNT and CDR2 is YENEEA. This CDR3 has 12 amino acids. Trimming removed 5 bases from V and 6 bases from J; junction bases left unmatched: 4.

This clonotype showed up just a few times. The chain is built from TRBV12-3 or TRBV12-4 and TRBJ2-5; tentative D call: TRBD2 (5 bases). This CDR3 has 12 amino acids. Trimming shortened V by 8 bases and J by 2 bases, and 9 bases separated the two germline ends. The CDR3 sequence: CASAGLQETQYF. CDR3 nucleotide sequence: TGTGCCAGCGCTGGACTGCAAGAGACCCAGTACTTC.

This clonotype was recorded a few times. For the CDR3, the DNA is TGTGCCAGCAGCCCCGGACAGGGTCCAACCTACGAGCAGTACTTC. This encodes CASSPGQGPTYEQYF. V usage is TRBV7-6 and J usage is TRBJ2-7; 8 positions agree with TRBD1. Trimming removed 5 bases from V and 2 bases from J; junction bases left unmatched: 8. CDR3 length equals 15 residues. The V gene's germline CDR1 is SGHVS and CDR2 FNYEAQ.

This clonotype was observed a few times. The chain is built from TRBV2 and TRBJ1-2, with D uncertain. There are 12 residues in the CDR3. CDR1 and CDR2 from the germline V gene are SNHLY and FYNNEI. The germline V and J ends were trimmed by 7 bases and 8 bases, with 14 bases remaining between them. The CDR3 DNA reads TGTGCCAGCATCAGGCAGTCGAAAGGCTACACCTTC. Protein product: CASIRQSKGYTF.

There are a few counts of this clonotype. The rearrangement joins TRBV12-3 or TRBV12-4 to TRBJ2-1, with a tentative D call TRBD2 (5 bases). The CDR3 is 12 residues long. V was trimmed by 6 bases and J by 9 bases, leaving 12 bases between them. CDR3: CASRLVFGEQFF. Written as DNA, the CDR3 is TGTGCCAGCAGACTAGTATTCGGTGAGCAGTTCTTC.

The table lists this clonotype with a few counts. V gene TRBV5-1 combines with J gene TRBJ2-3, with D possibly matching TRBD1 (6 bases). The CDR3 totals 17 residues. V lost 0 bases, J lost 6 bases, and 20 bases lay in between. Germline-derived CDR1 and CDR2 are SGHRS and YFSETQ. Written as DNA, the CDR3 is TGCGCCAGCAGCTTGGGTGGGGGCCTGCGTTACTCGGATACGCAGTATTTT. Protein: CASSLGGGLRYSDTQYF. The whole variable domain, filled in from reference TRBV5-1 and TRBJ2-3, reads KAGVTQTPRYLIKTRGQQVTLSCSPISGHRSVSWYQQTPGQGLQFLFEYFSETQRNKGNFPGRFSGRQFSNSRSEMNVSTLELGDSALYLCASSLGGGLRYSDTQYFGPGTRLTVL.

This clonotype came up a few times. This chain connects TRBV6-5 to TRBJ2-1; no reliable D call. Germline-derived CDR1 and CDR2 are MNHEY and SVGAGI. The V end was cut by 10 bases, the J end by 2 bases, with 0 bases between. This CDR3 spans 9 amino acids. The CDR3 loop reads CATYNEQFF. DNA of the CDR3: TGTGCCACCTACAATGAGCAGTTCTTC.

The rearrangement uses TRBV9 and TRBJ1-6, with a tentative D call TRBD1 (5 bases). This CDR3 has 14 residues. Germline loops: CDR1 SGDLS, CDR2 YYNGEE. The ends were cut back, 0 bases at V and 9 bases at J, with 10 bases in the middle. The chain's CDR3 is CASSVGGTSSPLHF. The CDR3, as DNA: TGTGCCAGCAGCGTAGGAGGGACGAGTTCACCCCTCCACTTT.

J is TRBJ2-1 and V is TRBV27; 7 bases are shared with TRBD1. CDR1 and CDR2 (germline): MNHEY, SMNVEV (reference sequence). This CDR3 comprises 15 residues. The V gene end was trimmed by 3 bases and the J gene end by 4 bases; junction bases not matched to a gene: 6. DNA of the CDR3: TGTGCCAGCAGTTTTGGGACAGAGCTTTACAATGAGCAGTTCTTC. Translated: CASSFGTELYNEQFF.